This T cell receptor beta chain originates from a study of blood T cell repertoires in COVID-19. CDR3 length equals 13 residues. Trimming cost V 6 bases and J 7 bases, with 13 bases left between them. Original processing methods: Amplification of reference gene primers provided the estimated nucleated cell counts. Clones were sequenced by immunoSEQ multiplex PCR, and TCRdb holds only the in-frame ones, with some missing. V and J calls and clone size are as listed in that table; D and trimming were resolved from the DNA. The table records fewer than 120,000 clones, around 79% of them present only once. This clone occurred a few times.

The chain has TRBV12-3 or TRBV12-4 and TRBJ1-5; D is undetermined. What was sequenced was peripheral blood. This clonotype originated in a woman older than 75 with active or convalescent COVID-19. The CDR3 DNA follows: TGTGCCAGCAGCCCAGACTCGGGACAGCCCCAGCATTTT. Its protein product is CASSPDSGQPQHF.